Each of the 31 T cell receptor beta chains below was sequenced from the same sample in a study of T-cell reconstitution after alpha-beta-depleted transplantation in children. Researchers prepared the TCRbeta library using unique molecular identifiers, the study reports. TCRdb passed the PCR reads through MiXCR, listing each CDR3 protein once. This sample has about 250,000 distinct CDR3 sequences, with roughly a quarter found just once. The specimen was PBMCs, mostly from graft donor cells, collected 360 days after TCRalphabeta/CD19-depleted stem cell transplant. Receptor source: a female patient aged 2-10 years who had a stem cell transplant for congenital amegakaryocytic thrombocytopenia, so the T cells may come from the graft donor.

The chain combines TRBV4-1 with TRBJ1-5; D unclear. V was pared by 1 base and J by 7 bases, with 14 bases between. The CDR3 is 15 residues long. CDR1 is MGHRA and CDR2 is YSYEKL in the germline V gene. CDR3 sequence: CASSQVAGPLQPQHF. The CDR3 DNA follows: TGCGCCAGCAGCCAAGTGGCAGGACCGTTGCAGCCCCAGCATTTT.

This clonotype turned up a few times. J is TRBJ1-5 and V is TRBV7-9, with D perhaps matching TRBD1 (6 bases). Per the germline V gene, CDR1 is SEHNR and CDR2 is FQNEAQ (reference sequence). CDR3 length: 15 amino acids. Trimming stripped 2 bases from V and 0 bases from J, with 8 bases between. The CDR3 DNA sequence: TGTGCCAGCAGCTTACAGGGACATAGCAATCAGCCCCAGCATTTT. It yields the protein CASSLQGHSNQPQHF.

The chain couples TRBV28 to TRBJ2-1; no clear D. The CDR3 is 13 residues long. Trimming removed 7 bases from V and 5 bases from J, with 12 bases in between. Germline V gene lookup returns CDR1 MDHEN and CDR2 SYDVKM. CDR3 amino acids: CASTSSPNNEQFF. Written as DNA, the CDR3 is TGTGCCAGCACCTCAAGCCCAAACAATGAGCAGTTCTTC.

The chain recombines TRBV24-1 with TRBJ2-1, with TRBD1 identical over 12 bases. There are 17 residues in the CDR3. The J segment lost 9 bases and the V segment lost 1 base, leaving 9 bases of the junction unmatched. Germline lookup yields CDR1 KGHDR and CDR2 SFDVKD. The CDR3, as DNA: TGTGCCACCAGTGATTTAGGCCGGGACAGGGGGCCGGGTGAGCAGTTCTTC. Translation: CATSDLGRDRGPGEQFF.

This rearrangement joins TRBV28 to TRBJ1-2; D unclear. V shed 4 bases and J shed 3 bases, with 12 bases lying between them. CDR1 and CDR2 (germline): MDHEN, SYDVKM. The CDR3 has 14 residues. DNA for the CDR3: TGTGCCAGCAGTTATTTGGGCAGAGACTATGGCTACACCTTC. It yields the protein CASSYLGRDYGYTF.

This clonotype appeared a few times. The chain has TRBV5-1 and TRBJ1-2; TRBD1 might be the D (6 bases). Germline V lookup: CDR1 SGHRS, CDR2 YFSETQ. This CDR3 region has 12 residues. Trimming took 4 bases from V and 8 from J, leaving 12 bases between them. The CDR3, as DNA: TGCGCCAGCAGCCCAGGGGTGGAGGGCTACACCTTC. As protein: CASSPGVEGYTF.

This clonotype showed up just a few times. V usage is TRBV6-5 and J usage is TRBJ1-2; D is unclear. From germline, CDR1 is MNHEY and CDR2 SVGAGI. V dropped 7 bases and J dropped 7 bases, with 10 bases sitting between them. CDR3 size: 11 residues. The CDR3 DNA reads as TGTGCCAGCATGAAGGATTCTGGCTACACCTTC. Translation: CASMKDSGYTF.

This clonotype was counted a single time. The chain has TRBV5-1 and TRBJ2-3; D possibly corresponds to TRBD1 (7 bases). V lost 0 bases and J 7 bases, leaving 15 bases between the germline ends. Germline V gives CDR1 SGHRS, CDR2 YFSETQ. The CDR3 sequence is 15 residues long. The CDR3 coding sequence is TGCGCCAGCAGCTTGGGGCAGGGGGGACCGTATACGCAGTATTTT. Protein sequence: CASSLGQGGPYTQYF.

This chain joins TRBV11-2 and TRBJ2-5; a possible D gene is TRBD1 (5 bases). The length of the CDR3 is 14 residues. The V gene's germline CDR1 is SGHAT and CDR2 FQNNGV. The ends were cut back, 3 bases at V and 3 bases at J, with 11 bases in the middle. Here the CDR3 DNA reads TGTGCCAGCAGCTTGTTCCAGGGAAAAGAGACCCAGTACTTC. The encoded protein is CASSLFQGKETQYF.

The chain recombines TRBV7-3 with TRBJ2-3, with D possibly being TRBD1 or TRBD2 (6 bases each). Trimming removed 6 bases at V and 2 bases at J, with 12 bases between. This CDR3 has 14 residues. Germline V gene lookup returns CDR1 SGHTA and CDR2 FQGTGA. The CDR3 is CASSGGHLTDTQYF. As DNA, the CDR3 is TGTGCCAGCAGTGGGGGGCACCTCACAGATACGCAGTATTTT.

The rearrangement links TRBV29-1 to TRBJ2-5; D assignment may be TRBD1 or TRBD2 (7 bases each). Trimming cost V 5 bases and J 9 bases, with 19 bases left between them. The CDR3 has 13 amino acids. CDR1 SQVTM and CDR2 ANQGSEA come from the germline V gene. This CDR3 reads CSVKAGGAGAQYF. CDR3 sequence (DNA): TGCAGCGTTAAGGCAGGGGGGGCCGGGGCCCAGTACTTC.

The V call is TRBV6-6, the J call TRBJ2-5; D is uncertain. The V and J ends lost 1 base and 7 bases respectively, with 4 bases between them. Germline V gene sequence: CDR1 MNHNY, CDR2 SVGAGI (reference sequence). This CDR3 is 11 amino acids long. The CDR3 nucleotides read TGTGCCAGCAGTTACTGGGGGACCCAGTACTTC. Translating gives CASSYWGTQYF.

The V call is TRBV20-1, the J call TRBJ1-1; the match to TRBD1 covers 8 bases. V lost 5 bases, J lost 1 base, and 15 bases stayed unmatched. Germline CDR1 and CDR2: DFQATT and SNEGSKA (reference sequence). This CDR3 has 17 amino acids. DNA for the CDR3: TGCAGTGCTCGAAGAGGAGGGACAGGAGCCCGGAACACTGAAGCTTTCTTT. Translation: CSARRGGTGARNTEAFF.

Here the CDR3 reads CASSLQGVSYEQYF. The CDR3 region has the DNA TGTGCCAGCAGCTTACAGGGGGTATCCTACGAGCAGTACTTC. The J gene is TRBJ2-7, the V gene TRBV7-8; 7 bases match TRBD1. This CDR3 comprises 14 residues. The germline V gene encodes CDR1 SGHVS and CDR2 FQNEAQ. Trimming took 2 bases from V and 1 from J; bases not matched to a gene: 2.

V is TRBV6-1 and J is TRBJ2-5; 11 bases fit TRBD1. The V gene end was trimmed by 7 bases and the J gene end by 0 bases; junction bases not matched to a gene: 16. The CDR3 consists of 19 residues. Germline V CDR1 and CDR2: MNHNS, SASEGT. The chain's CDR3 is CASTKSRDRGKPYQETQYF. In DNA, the CDR3 is TGTGCCAGCACTAAGAGTCGGGACAGGGGGAAACCGTACCAAGAGACCCAGTACTTC.

This clonotype was counted between two and nine times. The rearrangement links TRBV12-3 or TRBV12-4 to TRBJ2-1; 9 positions agree with TRBD2. The CDR3 is made up of 15 amino acids. V shed 5 bases and J 3 bases; nucleotides not matched to a gene: 5. In DNA, the CDR3 is TGTGCCAGCAGTCCCGGGACTAGCAGCTACAATGAGCAGTTCTTC. Translated: CASSPGTSSYNEQFF.

This clonotype was recorded a few times. The gene calls are TRBV6-5 and TRBJ1-6; D is unresolved. V was cut by 0 bases and J by 7 bases, with 19 bases left in between. This CDR3 has 18 amino acids. Germline loops: CDR1 MNHEY, CDR2 SVGAGI. CDR3 coding DNA: TGTGCCAGCAGTTACTCTGGGTTTGCATCCGGGCTAAATTCACCCCTCCACTTT. Encoded protein: CASSYSGFASGLNSPLHF.

V gene TRBV20-1 combines with J gene TRBJ2-3, with 11 positions matching TRBD2. The CDR3 is 14 residues long. Germline lookup yields CDR1 DFQATT and CDR2 SNEGSKA (reference sequence). J was trimmed by 0 bases and V by 6 bases; bases with no gene match: 2. CDR3 nucleotides: TGCAGTGCCGTAGCGGGGGGGAGCACAGATACGCAGTATTTT. Translated: CSAVAGGSTDTQYF.

This clonotype showed up many times. The chain joins TRBV20-1 to TRBJ1-1, with TRBD1 as a possible D gene (5 bases). Germline V CDR1 and CDR2: DFQATT, SNEGSKA (reference sequence). V was cut by 2 bases and J by 7 bases, with 11 bases left in between. This CDR3 comprises 12 residues. CDR3 amino acids: CSARQGGYEAFF. CDR3 sequence (DNA): TGCAGTGCTAGACAGGGCGGCTATGAAGCTTTCTTT.

The rearrangement links TRBV28 to TRBJ2-3, with unresolved D. Germline V gene lookup returns CDR1 MDHEN and CDR2 SYDVKM. The V and J ends lost 1 base and 1 base respectively, with 15 bases between them. The CDR3 loop spans 17 amino acids. As DNA, the CDR3 is TGTGCCAGCAGTTTATTCAGACATGCCAAGGGCACAGATACGCAGTATTTT. Translated: CASSLFRHAKGTDTQYF. The variable domain in full, with the rest retrieved from reference TRBV28 and TRBJ2-3, is DVKVTQSSRYLVKRTGEKVFLECVQDMDHENMFWYRQDPGLGLRLIYFSYDVKMKEKGDIPEGYSVSREKKERFSLILESASTNQTSMYLCASSLFRHAKGTDTQYFGPGTRLTVL.

This clonotype has more than one count but fewer than ten. V is TRBV4-3 and J is TRBJ2-7; 7 nucleotides line up with TRBD1. The CDR3 has 15 residues. Germline CDR1 LGHNA, CDR2 YSLEER. V lost 1 base, J lost 1 base, and 4 bases stayed unmatched. The CDR3 DNA is TGCGCCAGCAGCCAAGCTAACAGGGGATCCTACGAGCAGTACTTC. Protein: CASSQANRGSYEQYF.

The rearrangement joins TRBV2 to TRBJ1-1, with TRBD1 matching 8 bases. Germline loops: CDR1 SNHLY, CDR2 FYNNEI. This CDR3 is 13 amino acids long. With 10 bases clipped from V and 1 base from J, the junction kept 5 bases outside the gene matches. In nucleotides, the CDR3 is TGTGCCAACCGACAGGGGCGGAACACTGAAGCTTTCTTT. Translation gives CANRQGRNTEAFF.

The rearrangement uses TRBV4-3 and TRBJ2-3; 10 nucleotides align to TRBD2. V was clipped by 2 bases and J by 2 bases; unmatched bases: 16. Germline lookup yields CDR1 LGHNA and CDR2 YSLEER. The CDR3 consists of 20 residues. In DNA form, the CDR3 reads TGCGCCAGCAGCCAAAGATCGGGGGCTAGCGGGAGAAGCCCCACAGATACGCAGTATTTT. It encodes CASSQRSGASGRSPTDTQYF.

The rearrangement links TRBV28 to TRBJ2-7, with D possibly TRBD1 on 6 matching bases. Between the trimmed V and J ends, which lost 2 bases and 2 bases, there was a span of 16 bases. The V gene's germline CDR1 is MDHEN and CDR2 SYDVKM. This CDR3 spans 16 amino acids. CDR3 DNA: TGTGCCAGCAGTTTAGATCGGGACAAACCCACCTACGAGCAGTACTTC. Its protein product is CASSLDRDKPTYEQYF.

This rearrangement joins TRBV4-3 to TRBJ1-5, with 8 nucleotides matching TRBD1. V gave up 1 base and J gave up 0 bases; unmatched junction bases: 8. The germline V gene has CDR1 LGHNA and CDR2 YSLEER. This CDR3 is built from 18 residues. CDR3 in DNA: TGCGCCAGCAGCCAAGGACCGACAGGGGTTTATAGCAATCAGCCCCAGCATTTT. This sequence encodes CASSQGPTGVYSNQPQHF.

The chain joins TRBV6-5 to TRBJ1-5; unclear D gene. V lost 2 bases to trimming and J lost 5 bases, with 16 bases between them. Germline values: CDR1 MNHEY, CDR2 SVGAGI. The CDR3 totals 16 residues. In DNA form, the CDR3 reads TGTGCCAGCAGTTACCCGAATGAGAGGGTCTATCAGCCCCAGCATTTT. Its translation is CASSYPNERVYQPQHF.

The chain couples TRBV24-1 to TRBJ2-7; the match to TRBD1 covers 8 bases. CDR1 and CDR2 from the germline V gene are KGHDR and SFDVKD. The J segment lost 2 bases and the V segment lost 11 bases, leaving 10 bases of the junction unmatched. The CDR3 spans 14 residues. CDR3 nucleotides: TGTGCCATTCCTACCGGGACAGGAGCCTACGAGCAGTACTTC. It is translated as CAIPTGTGAYEQYF.

The chain joins TRBV20-1 to TRBJ2-5; the match to TRBD2 covers 7 bases. The CDR3 runs 13 residues. Trimming removed 6 bases from V and 3 bases from J; junction bases left unmatched: 7. Germline assignment: CDR1 DFQATT and CDR2 SNEGSKA (reference sequence). CDR3 in DNA: TGCAGTGCGGCCGGGACTACCAAAGAGACCCAGTACTTC. It yields the protein CSAAGTTKETQYF.

This clonotype has more than one count but fewer than ten. The genes are TRBV2 and TRBJ2-2, with D hard to call. CDR1 SNHLY and CDR2 FYNNEI come from the germline V gene. The CDR3 runs to 13 residues. The V and J ends lost 1 base and 5 bases respectively, with 5 bases between them. CDR3 DNA sequence: TGTGCCAGCAGTGAAGGGTGGACCGGGGAGCTGTTTTTT. This gives the protein CASSEGWTGELFF. The entire variable domain, with the rest obtained from reference TRBV2 and TRBJ2-2, is as follows: EPEVTQTPSHQVTQMGQEVILRCVPISNHLYFYWYRQILGQKVEFLVSFYNNEISEKSEIFDDQFSVERPDGSNFTLKIRSTKLEDSAMYFCASSEGWTGELFFGEGSRLTVL.

This clonotype was recorded at least ten times. The V gene is TRBV16, the J gene TRBJ1-5, with unresolved D. CDR1 KGHSY and CDR2 FQNENV come from the germline V gene. The CDR3 sequence is 12 residues long. V lost 0 bases, J lost 6 bases, and 3 bases lay in between. This CDR3 reads CASSQSGQPQHF. The CDR3 DNA follows: TGTGCCAGCAGCCAATCTGGTCAGCCCCAGCATTTT.

This clonotype has a handful of counts. The chain joins TRBV18 to TRBJ1-2; the D is unclear. The CDR3 is 13 residues long. Trimming pared 4 bases from V and 6 bases from J, leaving 12 bases between. Per germline, CDR1 KGHSH and CDR2 LQKENI. CDR3 residues: CASSLQNGDGYTF. CDR3 DNA: TGTGCCAGCTCACTACAAAATGGGGATGGCTACACCTTC. Full variable domain (outside the CDR3, taken from reference TRBV18 and TRBJ1-2): NAGVMQNPRHLVRRRGQEARLRCSPMKGHSHVYWYRQLPEEGLKFMVYLQKENIIDESGMPKERFSAEFPKEGPSILRIQQVVRGDSAAYFCASSLQNGDGYTFGSGTRLTVV.